Following are 4 T cell receptor beta chains from one sample sequenced in a study of metastatic and nonmetastatic thyroid tumors. TCRdb re-called the PCR reads via MiXCR. The sample has 20,000 to 30,000 clones, around 20% seen once; the top ten hold about 4.6%. No treatment had been given to any patient before thyroid surgery. Sequenced input: blood. The receptors were gathered from a male donor with papillary thyroid cancer or a benign thyroid nodule (not recorded which). Some clones in this sample may be carry-over from other donors' samples.

This clone was seen many times. The CDR3 DNA sequence: TGTGCCAGCAGCTTGAGGGGGGGTACAGATACGCAGTATTTT. Its translation is CASSLRGGTDTQYF. V and J are TRBV11-3 and TRBJ2-3, with D perhaps matching TRBD2 (7 bases). The CDR3 is 14 amino acids. Germline V CDR1 and CDR2: SGHNT, YENEEA. The V end lost 3 bases, the J end lost 3 bases, and 10 bases lay between the germline ends.

This clone was recorded at least ten times. The V gene is TRBV9, the J gene TRBJ2-3, with 14 bases matching TRBD2. Germline V gives CDR1 SGDLS, CDR2 YYNGEE. This CDR3 is 18 amino acids long. After removal of 3 bases from V and 0 bases from J, the junction contained 6 bases not matched to a gene. CDR3 in amino acids: CASSDGTSGRGSTDTQYF. The DNA of the CDR3 is TGTGCCAGCAGCGACGGGACTAGCGGGAGAGGTAGCACAGATACGCAGTATTTT.

This clone was observed a handful of times. In nucleotides, the CDR3 is TGTGCCAGCAGCGGGGGACTAGCAGCCGAGCAGTACTTC. This sequence encodes CASSGGLAAEQYF. The chain combines TRBV11-2 with TRBJ2-7; 9 bases are a match to TRBD2. The length of the CDR3 is 13 residues. The junction had 5 bases not matched to a gene; V was cut back by 5 bases and J by 6 bases. Germline CDR1 is SGHAT and CDR2 is FQNNGV.

In its sample, this clone is medium-sized. The rearrangement joins TRBV6-1 to TRBJ1-3; D possibly corresponds to TRBD1 (6 bases). CDR1 and CDR2 from the germline V gene are MNHNS and SASEGT. CDR3 length: 12 amino acids. The germline V and J ends were trimmed by 7 bases and 7 bases, with 11 bases remaining between them. The CDR3 sequence: CASTDRSNTIYF. In nucleotides, the CDR3 is TGTGCCAGCACCGACAGGTCGAACACCATATATTTT.